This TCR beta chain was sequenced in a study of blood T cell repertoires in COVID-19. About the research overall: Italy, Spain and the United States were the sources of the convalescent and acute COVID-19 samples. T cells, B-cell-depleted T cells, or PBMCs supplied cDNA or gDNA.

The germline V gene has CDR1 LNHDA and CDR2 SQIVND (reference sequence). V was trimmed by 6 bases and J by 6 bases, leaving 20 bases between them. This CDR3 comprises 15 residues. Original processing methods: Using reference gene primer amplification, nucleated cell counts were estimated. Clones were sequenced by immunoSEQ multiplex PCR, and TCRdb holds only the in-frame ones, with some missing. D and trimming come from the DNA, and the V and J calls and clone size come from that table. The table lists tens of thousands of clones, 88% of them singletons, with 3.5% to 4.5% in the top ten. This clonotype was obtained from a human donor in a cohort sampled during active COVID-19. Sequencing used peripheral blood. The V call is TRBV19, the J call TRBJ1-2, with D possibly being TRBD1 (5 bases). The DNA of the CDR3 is TGTGCCAGTAGACCTCCCCGACAGTCCCTCCATGGCTACACCTTC. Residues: CASRPPRQSLHGYTF.